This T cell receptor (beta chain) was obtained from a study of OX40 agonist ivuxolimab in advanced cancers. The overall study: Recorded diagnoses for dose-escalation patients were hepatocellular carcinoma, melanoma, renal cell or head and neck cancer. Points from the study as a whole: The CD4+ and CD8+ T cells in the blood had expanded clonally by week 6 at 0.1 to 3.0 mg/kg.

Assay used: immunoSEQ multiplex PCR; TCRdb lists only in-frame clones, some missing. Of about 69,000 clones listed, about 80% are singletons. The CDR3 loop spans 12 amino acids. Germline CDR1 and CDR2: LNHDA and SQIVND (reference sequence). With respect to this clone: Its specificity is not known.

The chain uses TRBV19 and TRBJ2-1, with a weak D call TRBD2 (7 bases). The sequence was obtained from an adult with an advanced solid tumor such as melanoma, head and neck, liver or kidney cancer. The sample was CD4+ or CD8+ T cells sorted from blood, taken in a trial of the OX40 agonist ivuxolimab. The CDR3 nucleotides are TGTGCATCAAGGGGGGGATTGGATGAGCAGTTCTTC. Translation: CASRGGLDEQFF.